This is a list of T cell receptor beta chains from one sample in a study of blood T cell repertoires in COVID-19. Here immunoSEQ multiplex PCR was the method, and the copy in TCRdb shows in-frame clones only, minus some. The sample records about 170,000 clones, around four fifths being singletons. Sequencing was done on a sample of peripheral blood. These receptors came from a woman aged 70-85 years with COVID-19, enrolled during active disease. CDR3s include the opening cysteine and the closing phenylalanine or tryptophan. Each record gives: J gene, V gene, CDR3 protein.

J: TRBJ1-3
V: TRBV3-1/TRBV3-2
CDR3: CASSQGLFSGNTIYF

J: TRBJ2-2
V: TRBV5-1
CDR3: CASSLSQAGELFF

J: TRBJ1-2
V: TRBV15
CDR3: CATSRAGSPYGYTF

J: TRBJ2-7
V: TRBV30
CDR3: CAWSVLTMTDEQYF

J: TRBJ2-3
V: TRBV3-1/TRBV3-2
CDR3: CASSQGTSGGADTQYF

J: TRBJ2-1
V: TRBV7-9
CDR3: CASSLAGQGEQFF

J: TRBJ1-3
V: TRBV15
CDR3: CATIPGQVSHTIYF

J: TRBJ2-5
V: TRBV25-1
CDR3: CASSEGRGKETQYF

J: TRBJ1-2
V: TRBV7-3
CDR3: CASSQVNRGREGYTF

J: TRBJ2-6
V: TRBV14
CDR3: CASSSRQGPPGANVLTF